The 21 T cell receptor beta chains given below trace back to one sample, sequenced in a study of T cells after yellow fever vaccination. Each CDR3 protein is one row after TCRdb ran MiXCR on the 5' RACE reads. The repertoire holds approximately 510,000 distinct CDR3 sequences, with just over 20% as singletons. The sequencing here drew on PBMCs, taken 20 to 25 days after the first yellow fever vaccination. These receptors were obtained from a man aged 18 to 30 who received the YFV17D yellow fever vaccine.

The V gene is TRBV10-3, the J gene TRBJ2-1; perhaps TRBD2 as D (5 bases). The V end was cut by 3 bases, the J end by 12 bases, with 18 bases between. CDR1 is ENHRY and CDR2 is SYGVKD in the germline V gene. This CDR3 region has 14 residues. This CDR3 reads CAISDGVAPRGQFF. CDR3 DNA sequence: TGTGCCATCAGTGATGGAGTCGCCCCTCGGGGGCAGTTCTTC.

Only one count was recorded for this clonotype. The V gene is TRBV6-1, the J gene TRBJ1-3; D remains ambiguous. CDR1 MNHNS and CDR2 SASEGT come from the germline V gene. The length of the CDR3 is 14 residues. V lost 8 bases and J 0 bases, leaving 11 bases between the germline ends. CDR3 residues: CASLTVPSGNTIYF. Here the CDR3 DNA reads TGTGCCAGCCTGACTGTCCCCTCTGGAAACACCATATATTTT.

V gene TRBV4-1 combines with J gene TRBJ1-2; D is uncertain. The V and J ends lost 0 bases and 8 bases respectively, with 10 bases between them. CDR1 is MGHRA and CDR2 is YSYEKL in the germline V gene. The CDR3 consists of 13 residues. This CDR3 reads CASSQEQLLGYTF. CDR3 sequence (DNA): TGCGCCAGCAGCCAAGAACAGCTCCTGGGCTACACCTTC.

V gene TRBV30 combines with J gene TRBJ2-5; D not certain. The CDR3 covers 11 residues. The germline CDR1 and CDR2 sequences are GTSNPN and SVGIG (reference sequence). V was clipped by 2 bases and J by 4 bases, with 5 bases between them. The CDR3 sequence: CAWSKGETQYF. Here the CDR3 DNA reads TGTGCCTGGAGTAAGGGAGAGACCCAGTACTTC.

With respect to this clonotype: This may be a read error, as it is one base from a much larger clone. In nucleotides, the CDR3 is TGCGCCAGCAGCTTGGAACAGACCTACGAGCAGTACTTC. Protein: CASSLEQTYEQYF. This chain uses TRBV5-1 with TRBJ2-7; D not resolved. CDR3 size: 13 residues. Trimming stripped 0 bases from V and 2 bases from J, with 6 bases between. Per the germline V gene, CDR1 is SGHRS and CDR2 is YFSETQ.

This clonotype was recorded at least ten times. The J gene is TRBJ2-7, the V gene TRBV12-3 or TRBV12-4, with D possibly matching TRBD1 (5 bases). V was clipped by 5 bases and J by 3 bases, with 11 bases between them. This CDR3 spans 13 amino acids. For the CDR3, the DNA is TGTGCCAGCAGTCCAGGACACCTCTACGAGCAGTACTTC. Translated: CASSPGHLYEQYF.

This chain joins TRBV7-8 and TRBJ2-2; possible D gene TRBD2, 6 bases. Trimming shortened V by 4 bases and J by 1 base, and 13 bases separated the two germline ends. From germline, CDR1 is SGHVS and CDR2 FQNEAQ. CDR3 size: 16 residues. The CDR3 region has the DNA TGTGCCAGCAGCTCTCGGGGACTCCTGAACACCGGGGAGCTGTTTTTT. Translation: CASSSRGLLNTGELFF.

This clonotype was found many times. The CDR3 reads CASSYGPTPNIQYF. For the CDR3, the DNA is TGTGCCAGCAGCTACGGACCGACGCCAAACATTCAGTACTTC. The chain has TRBV27 and TRBJ2-4; D is unclear. The germline V gene has CDR1 MNHEY and CDR2 SMNVEV (reference sequence). V lost 6 bases and J 6 bases, leaving 15 bases between the germline ends. This CDR3 comprises 14 residues.

The V and J genes are TRBV11-2 and TRBJ2-3; 8 nucleotides align to TRBD2. With V trimmed by 8 bases and J by 3 bases, 10 bases remained unmatched. The germline gives CDR1 SGHAT, CDR2 FQNNGV. The CDR3 is 15 residues long. This CDR3 reads CASSYSGGPTDTQYF. CDR3 DNA sequence: TGTGCCAGCTCCTACTCGGGGGGGCCTACAGATACGCAGTATTTT.

This chain uses TRBV5-1 with TRBJ2-2; tentatively, D is TRBD1 or TRBD2 (5 bases each). There are 15 residues in the CDR3. V was pared by 4 bases and J by 2 bases, with 12 bases between. CDR1 is SGHRS, CDR2 YFSETQ, per germline. The CDR3: CASSTGTVNTGELFF. The CDR3 DNA reads TGCGCCAGCAGCACCGGGACGGTTAACACCGGGGAGCTGTTTTTT.

This clonotype has just a few counts. The rearrangement links TRBV12-3 or TRBV12-4 to TRBJ1-6; D not certain. Trimming shortened V by 0 bases and J by 8 bases, and 8 bases separated the two germline ends. This CDR3 has 14 amino acids. CDR3 amino acids: CASSLAGWDSPLHF. The CDR3 DNA follows: TGTGCCAGCAGTTTAGCCGGCTGGGATTCACCCCTCCACTTT.

The rearrangement uses TRBV12-3 or TRBV12-4 and TRBJ1-5; D remains unclear. The CDR3 covers 14 residues. V was shortened by 0 bases and J by 4 bases, with 7 bases between the two germline ends. The CDR3 nucleotides are TGTGCCAGCAGTTTAGCGGAGCCTAATCAGCCCCAGCATTTT. Protein product: CASSLAEPNQPQHF.

This clonotype has more than one count but fewer than ten. The chain combines TRBV27 with TRBJ1-5; possible D gene TRBD1, 6 bases. Germline values: CDR1 MNHEY, CDR2 SMNVEV (reference sequence). This CDR3 has 15 residues. Trimming took 4 bases from V and 4 from J, leaving 14 bases between them. This CDR3 reads CASSSATGLNQPQHF. The CDR3 nucleotides read TGTGCCAGCAGTTCGGCGACAGGCCTAAATCAGCCCCAGCATTTT.

This clonotype has only a few counts. The chain uses TRBV7-9 and TRBJ2-7; 7 bases align to TRBD2. CDR1 is SEHNR, CDR2 FQNEAQ, per germline (reference sequence). CDR3 length equals 17 residues. V lost 1 base and J lost 6; bases outside the gene matches: 15. In DNA, the CDR3 is TGTGCCAGCAGCTTAGGGGTTCCCGGGACTACTCTACGCGAGCAGTACGTC. The encoded protein is CASSLGVPGTTLREQYV.

The rearrangement uses TRBV4-1 and TRBJ1-1; 7 bases fit TRBD1. Germline CDR1 MGHRA, CDR2 YSYEKL. CDR3 size: 17 residues. V shed 0 bases and J 3 bases; nucleotides not matched to a gene: 10. CDR3 nucleotide sequence: TGCGCCAGCAGCCAAGATAGGGACAGCCGCCGGGACACTGAAGCTTTCTTT. This encodes CASSQDRDSRRDTEAFF.

This clonotype turned up a few times. This chain joins TRBV12-3 or TRBV12-4 and TRBJ2-6; TRBD2 might be the D (5 bases). CDR3 length: 15 amino acids. Trimming left V 6 bases short and J 3 bases short, with 12 bases between. The CDR3 nucleotides read TGTGCCAGCAGCCCCGAGGGCTATGGGGCCAACGTCCTGACTTTC. Its translation: CASSPEGYGANVLTF.

The V call is TRBV5-1, the J call TRBJ1-1; D is ambiguous. Per the germline V gene, CDR1 is SGHRS and CDR2 is YFSETQ. The CDR3 is 15 residues long. Trimming stripped 0 bases from V and 0 bases from J, with 9 bases between. The CDR3 is CASSLAEVMNTEAFF. CDR3 DNA: TGCGCCAGCAGCTTGGCGGAGGTAATGAACACTGAAGCTTTCTTT.

This clonotype was recorded a few times. CDR3 sequence: CASSFAPSSGNTIYF. DNA of the CDR3: TGTGCCAGCAGTTTCGCCCCGAGCTCTGGAAACACCATATATTTT. The chain has TRBV6-5 and TRBJ1-3; D gene unclear. Germline assignment: CDR1 MNHEY and CDR2 SVGAGI. The CDR3 has 15 amino acids. V was cut by 4 bases and J by 0 bases, with 10 bases left in between.

The V call is TRBV7-3, the J call TRBJ2-2; 12 bases match TRBD2. Germline assignment: CDR1 SGHTA and CDR2 FQGTGA. V trimming: 5 bases; J trimming: 8 bases; junction bases outside the gene matches: 6. CDR3 length: 15 amino acids. In nucleotides, the CDR3 is TGTGCCAGCAGCGTCGGACTAGCGGGGTCTGGGGAGCTGTTTTTT. The encoded protein is CASSVGLAGSGELFF.

The chain combines TRBV20-1 with TRBJ2-2, with TRBD2 matching 9 bases. The CDR3 runs to 16 residues. Germline V gene data show CDR1 as DFQATT and CDR2 as SNEGSKA (reference sequence). V lost 1 base and J lost 4; bases outside the gene matches: 7. The CDR3 spells CSARVAGGRITGELFF. The CDR3 DNA follows: TGCAGTGCTAGAGTGGCGGGGGGGCGTATCACCGGGGAGCTGTTTTTT.

The chain combines TRBV12-3 or TRBV12-4 with TRBJ2-7, with 7 nucleotides matching TRBD1. The CDR3 covers 13 residues. V shed 3 bases and J 3 bases; nucleotides not matched to a gene: 2. CDR3 in DNA: TGTGCCAGCAGTTTGACAGGGTACTACGAGCAGTACTTC. This encodes CASSLTGYYEQYF.